This TCR beta chain was recorded in a study of blood T cell repertoires in COVID-19. V gave up 1 base and J gave up 6 bases, with 13 bases separating them. The length of the CDR3 is 15 residues. Germline values: CDR1 MNHNS, CDR2 SASEGT. Profiled with immunoSEQ multiplex PCR; TCRdb holds only in-frame clones, not every one. This sample carries approximately 300,000 clones, roughly 86% of them seen once, and the ten largest clones take over 8.5%. The rearrangement joins TRBV6-1 to TRBJ1-5; D call uncertain. The source of this sequence is a woman under 40 who had recovered from COVID-19. The source material was PBMCs or T cells enriched from blood (not recorded which). The chain's CDR3 is CASSEVRLGGQPQHF. CDR3 sequence (DNA): TGTGCCAGCAGTGAAGTTCGATTAGGAGGTCAGCCCCAGCATTTT.